Listed below are T cell receptor beta chains from one sample, sequenced in a study of early T cells in non-severe SARS-CoV-2 infection. TCRdb re-called the 5' RACE reads with MiXCR, one entry per CDR3 protein. The sample lists some 21,000 distinct CDR3 sequences, around 5.2% occurring once. Sample: whole blood. These receptors originate from an adult who was a healthcare worker with PCR-confirmed SARS-CoV-2 infection or an uninfected control (not recorded which). Each CDR3 is given without its conserved first and last residue.

v_call	j_call	cdr3_aa
TRBV19	TRBJ2-5	ASSTRPGSWETQY
TRBV12-3/TRBV12-4	TRBJ1-4	ASSLRQGGEKLF
TRBV19	TRBJ1-5	ASKEGYDQPQH
TRBV12-3/TRBV12-4	TRBJ1-1	ASSWGQSLEAF
TRBV5-4	TRBJ1-2	ASSRSELYGYT
TRBV5-1	TRBJ2-5	ASSHGASGQETQY
TRBV29-1	TRBJ2-7	SVRDRASEQY
TRBV9	TRBJ2-2	ASSPVGTGELF
TRBV6-2/TRBV6-3	TRBJ2-1	ASGKKNNEQF
TRBV4-1	TRBJ2-1	ASSQDGGASGTLYNEQF
TRBV28	TRBJ2-3	ASSHLQRGRDTQY
TRBV4-2	TRBJ2-5	ASSQGLAGVETQY
TRBV5-1	TRBJ2-1	ASSLVAATNYNEQF
TRBV29-1	TRBJ2-5	SVANTVFWENQKETQY
TRBV12-3/TRBV12-4	TRBJ1-1	ASSLMGLLEAF
TRBV5-4	TRBJ2-6	ASSLVPLSSGANVLT
TRBV19	TRBJ2-7	ASSFSPGRLYEQY
TRBV6-2/TRBV6-3	TRBJ2-1	ASSHRRAQF
TRBV28	TRBJ1-1	ASSLYGTGRTEAF
TRBV12-3/TRBV12-4	TRBJ2-5	ASSRAPMNQETQY
TRBV29-1	TRBJ2-4	SVEGRAKNIQY
TRBV20-1	TRBJ2-7	SARLSGNSYEQY
TRBV20-1	TRBJ2-1	SARGGGSYNEQF
TRBV19	TRBJ1-1	ASSPSLNTEAF
TRBV27	TRBJ2-7	ASGSGASGDYEQY
TRBV7-6	TRBJ2-3	ASSPRLAVDTQY
TRBV28	TRBJ1-5	ASGRAQPQH
TRBV7-2	TRBJ1-3	ASSVKGQGSGNTIY
TRBV7-2	TRBJ1-1	ASSLDRVAEAF
TRBV7-9	TRBJ2-1	ASSFLGAHPNRTLESSPNEQF
TRBV20-1	TRBJ1-1	AAKGRNTEAF
TRBV7-9	TRBJ1-1	ASTPGSNTEAF
TRBV9	TRBJ2-2	ASSPQGPRGTGELF
TRBV30	TRBJ1-5	AWSEDSNQPQH
TRBV10-3	TRBJ2-1	AISEVLESYNEQF
TRBV7-8	TRBJ2-5	ASSNPSVETQY
TRBV7-9	TRBJ1-5	ASSPDINSNQPQH
TRBV29-1	TRBJ2-2	SVGVVPGELF
TRBV6-5	TRBJ2-6	ASSGPGEGRTGANVLT
TRBV6-6	TRBJ2-1	ASSTRGPAYNEQF
TRBV2	TRBJ1-5	ASHPGAAQPQH
TRBV20-1	TRBJ2-3	SASPGTGDTDTQY
TRBV6-2/TRBV6-3	TRBJ2-2	ASSYYPSGRPGELF
TRBV3-1	TRBJ1-5	ASSPQGNNQPQH
TRBV7-3	TRBJ1-1	ASSPTGGAAAF